A selection of T cell receptor beta chains follows, all from one sample in a study of cytomegalovirus exposure and HLA in healthy donors. The table came from immunoSEQ multiplex PCR; TCRdb's copy has only in-frame clones and leaves some out. The profile shows 170,000 or so clones, about 80% of them singletons. The material sequenced was PBMCs. Every receptor here comes from a woman aged 45-65 years in good health and CMV-seronegative. CDR3s leave out the opening cysteine and the closing phenylalanine or tryptophan. Fields, in order: V gene, J gene, CDR3 protein.

V: TRBV5-1; J: TRBJ2-3; CDR3: ASSAGEAGDTQY
V: TRBV5-8; J: TRBJ2-7; CDR3: ASNPTGDPYEQY
V: TRBV10-2; J: TRBJ2-4; CDR3: ASKGLQHIQY
V: TRBV5-4; J: TRBJ2-7; CDR3: ASSFRDRLYEQY
V: TRBV5-1; J: TRBJ2-3; CDR3: ASSLVPARGGTTDTQY
V: TRBV4-1; J: TRBJ2-7; CDR3: ASSQSDSPHEQY
V: TRBV14; J: TRBJ2-3; CDR3: ASSPLGIRETQY
V: TRBV7-9; J: TRBJ1-6; CDR3: ANSQGGYSPLH
V: TRBV10-3; J: TRBJ2-1; CDR3: AISESSGQGRNEQF
V: TRBV5-3; J: TRBJ1-1; CDR3: ARSGDRGEGNTEAF
V: TRBV7-6; J: TRBJ2-2; CDR3: ASSQRDSGTGELF
V: TRBV13; J: TRBJ2-1; CDR3: ASSLWRGLYNEQF
V: TRBV5-4; J: TRBJ2-5; CDR3: ASSLDPSGGRQETQY
V: TRBV28; J: TRBJ1-5; CDR3: ASSQMQGVGTQPQH
V: TRBV11-2; J: TRBJ1-6; CDR3: ASSLEGDNSPLH
V: TRBV9; J: TRBJ1-5; CDR3: ASSPRGSNQPQH
V: TRBV12-1; J: TRBJ2-7; CDR3: ASSCQSGTRCSEQY
V: TRBV5-1; J: TRBJ2-3; CDR3: ASSLSQTSGRAATTDTQY
V: TRBV9; J: TRBJ2-4; CDR3: ASSVDPTGKNIQY
V: TRBV7-7; J: TRBJ2-2; CDR3: ASSLDQGAGELF
V: TRBV5-4; J: TRBJ2-7; CDR3: ASSLVSGDLY
V: TRBV2; J: TRBJ1-5; CDR3: ASSDDTHQPQH
V: TRBV19; J: TRBJ2-3; CDR3: ASSRTGGRTDTQY
V: TRBV4-3; J: TRBJ2-3; CDR3: ASSLLAGPGTDTQY
V: TRBV27; J: TRBJ2-5; CDR3: ASSMGLAPLETQY
V: TRBV10-3; J: TRBJ2-5; CDR3: AISENPGLAGETQY
V: TRBV7-3; J: TRBJ2-1; CDR3: ASSLIRQGEQF
V: TRBV4-2; J: TRBJ1-2; CDR3: ASSQLRGGDRSGYGYT
V: TRBV5-6; J: TRBJ2-7; CDR3: ASSQGQGVRVEQY
V: TRBV27; J: TRBJ1-2; CDR3: ASSSFMQDRQNYGYT
V: TRBV2; J: TRBJ2-3; CDR3: ASSPNGLSTDTQY
V: TRBV15; J: TRBJ2-5; CDR3: ATSRNKRDFQETQY
V: TRBV18; J: TRBJ2-2; CDR3: ASSLAGISGELF
V: TRBV15; J: TRBJ2-7; CDR3: ATSISGSDLEQY
V: TRBV2; J: TRBJ2-7; CDR3: ASRADYEQY
V: TRBV14; J: TRBJ2-7; CDR3: ASSQGSGGKGEQY
V: TRBV27; J: TRBJ1-5; CDR3: ASSGGQGFSNQPQH
V: TRBV6-4; J: TRBJ2-1; CDR3: ASSGPSGTNYNEQF
V: TRBV6-1; J: TRBJ1-5; CDR3: ASGARQAREPQH
V: TRBV27; J: TRBJ1-1; CDR3: ASSLRGAVTEAF
V: TRBV6-6; J: TRBJ2-3; CDR3: ASRNTKYGTDTQY
V: TRBV28; J: TRBJ1-6; CDR3: ASSTGGKVPLH
V: TRBV5-1; J: TRBJ2-7; CDR3: ASSLGQVGEQY
V: TRBV28; J: TRBJ2-3; CDR3: ASSLRKGGTDTQY
V: TRBV7-2; J: TRBJ1-1; CDR3: ASSLRETEAF